The 2 T cell receptor beta chains below all came from one sample that was sequenced in a study of T cell repertoires in cytomegalovirus infection. These receptors have no identified antigens. MiXCR, applied by TCRdb to the reads, yields one record per CDR3 protein. The repertoire holds about 340,000 distinct CDR3 sequences, with just under 30% as singletons. The sample in question was cultured PBMCs, obtained from culture after CMV antigen stimulation. All receptors derive from a human donor in good health (CMV status not recorded). Some clones in this sample may be carry-over from other donors' samples.

The chain is built from TRBV28 and TRBJ2-3; the match to TRBD2 covers 7 bases. The trim removed 6 bases at V and 5 bases at J, leaving 8 bases unmatched. Germline CDR1 and CDR2: MDHEN and SYDVKM. This CDR3 comprises 14 residues. CDR3 sequence (DNA): TGTGCCAGCAGCCCGGGACTAATCGGAGATACGCAGTATTTT. This encodes CASSPGLIGDTQYF.

The CDR3, as DNA: TGCGCCAGCAGTATACAGGGGGAGCTCCACGAGCAGTACTTC. This gives the protein CASSIQGELHEQYF. The chain couples TRBV5-1 to TRBJ2-7; TRBD1 agrees at 8 bases. Germline V gene sequence: CDR1 SGHRS, CDR2 YFSETQ. The CDR3 contains 14 residues. V was pared by 5 bases and J by 5 bases, with 9 bases of the junction left unmatched.